The 31 T cell receptor beta chains given below trace back to one sample, sequenced in a study of CD8+ T cells in alopecia areata. The authors extracted RNA and reverse transcribed it into cDNA as the sequencing template. Sequenced by immunoSEQ multiplex PCR; TCRdb stores in-frame clones only, minus some. The sample gives about 270,000 clones, 60% of which show up once; 0.75% to 0.95% is in the top ten. Specified treatment: oral pan-JAK inhibitor, 5-10 mg twice daily. Sequenced material: CD4+ T cells sorted from blood, taken around week 52, from a patient treated with tofacitinib. Every receptor here comes from a human donor with alopecia areata.

This chain uses TRBV13 with TRBJ2-7; D uncertain. The CDR3 runs to 16 residues. In germline, CDR1 is PRHDT, CDR2 FYEKMQ (reference sequence). V lost 0 bases and J lost 2, with 14 bases in between. This chain's CDR3 is CASSLGGSVYTYEQYF. The CDR3 DNA is TGTGCCAGCAGCTTAGGAGGATCAGTCTATACCTACGAGCAGTACTTC.

This clone was seen more than once but under ten times. The V call is TRBV6-6, the J call TRBJ1-1; D perhaps matches TRBD1 (5 bases). Deletions cut 6 bases from V and 4 bases from J, with 15 bases between. Germline lookup yields CDR1 MNHNY and CDR2 SVGAGI (reference sequence). This CDR3 region has 14 residues. The CDR3 is CASSNDRSRTEAFF. The DNA for the CDR3 is TGTGCCAGCAGCAATGACAGATCGCGCACTGAAGCTTTCTTT.

This rearrangement joins TRBV18 to TRBJ1-1; D may be TRBD1 (6 bases). Germline CDR1 and CDR2: KGHSH and LQKENI. Trimming took 2 bases from V and 6 from J, leaving 13 bases between them. CDR3 length: 14 residues. The CDR3 protein is CASSPAAGAPEAFF. The DNA for the CDR3 is TGTGCCAGCTCACCAGCAGCAGGGGCGCCTGAAGCTTTCTTT.

The rearrangement uses TRBV7-9 and TRBJ2-5, with TRBD2 matching over 14 bases. CDR1 and CDR2 (germline): SEHNR, FQNEAQ (reference sequence). This CDR3 is 16 amino acids long. The V segment lost 3 bases and the J segment 2 bases; nucleotides outside the gene matches: 2. Written as DNA, the CDR3 is TGTGCCAGCAGCTTGGGACTAGCGGGAGCTCAAGAGACCCAGTACTTC. It translates to CASSLGLAGAQETQYF. The full variable domain, completed using reference TRBV7-9 and TRBJ2-5, is DTGVSQNPRHKITKRGQNVTFRCDPISEHNRLYWYRQTLGQGPEFLTYFQNEAQLEKSRLLSDRFSAERPKGSFSTLEIQRTEQGDSAMYLCASSLGLAGAQETQYFGPGTRLLVL.

This clone was detected a few times. The chain joins TRBV10-3 to TRBJ2-2; TRBD1 agrees at 7 bases. The CDR3 has 12 amino acids. Trimming cost V 10 bases and J 4 bases; bases outside gene matches: 3. Germline V CDR1 and CDR2: ENHRY, SYGVKD. The CDR3 spells CANRDSTGELFF. CDR3 coding DNA: TGTGCCAACCGGGACAGCACCGGGGAGCTGTTTTTT.

J is TRBJ2-2 and V is TRBV7-2; D uncertain. This CDR3 has 13 residues. From germline, CDR1 is SGHTA and CDR2 FQGNSA. V lost 1 base, J lost 6 bases, and 6 bases lay in between. CDR3 in amino acids: CASSLVFSGELFF. DNA of the CDR3: TGTGCCAGCAGCTTAGTGTTTTCCGGGGAGCTGTTTTTT. Supplemented by reference TRBV7-2 and TRBJ2-2, the full variable domain reads GAGVSQSPSNKVTEKGKDVELRCDPISGHTALYWYRQSLGQGLEFLIYFQGNSAPDKSGLPSDRFSAERTGGSVSTLTIQRTQQEDSAVYLCASSLVFSGELFFGEGSRLTVL.

The CDR3 DNA follows: TGTGCCAGCAGCTTATTGGGGACATCGAGCTCCTACGAGCAGTACTTC. Translating it yields CASSLLGTSSSYEQYF. The chain recombines TRBV7-2 with TRBJ2-7, with D possibly being TRBD1 (6 bases). V lost 2 bases, J lost 0 bases, and 14 bases lay in between. This CDR3 has 16 amino acids. Germline CDR1 reads SGHTA; CDR2 reads FQGNSA. Using reference TRBV7-2 and TRBJ2-7 for the parts outside the CDR3, the full variable domain is GAGVSQSPSNKVTEKGKDVELRCDPISGHTALYWYRQSLGQGLEFLIYFQGNSAPDKSGLPSDRFSAERTGGSVSTLTIQRTQQEDSAVYLCASSLLGTSSSYEQYFGPGTRLTVT.

CDR3 residues: CASRGVGNQPQHF. The CDR3 DNA reads as TGTGCCAGCAGGGGAGTCGGCAATCAGCCCCAGCATTTT. The rearrangement links TRBV25-1 to TRBJ1-5; D is uncertain. The V end was cut by 6 bases, the J end by 2 bases, with 8 bases between. The V gene's germline CDR1 is MGHDK and CDR2 SYGVNS. This CDR3 comprises 13 residues.

V gene TRBV29-1 combines with J gene TRBJ2-5, with D tentatively TRBD2 (5 bases). CDR1 and CDR2 from the germline V gene are SQVTM and ANQGSEA. The CDR3 loop spans 12 amino acids. The V end was cut by 4 bases, the J end by 4 bases, with 10 bases between. The CDR3 DNA reads TGCAGCGTTGGGGAAGCGGCAGAGACCCAGTACTTC. Encoded protein: CSVGEAAETQYF.

In its sample, this clone was seen a few times. The chain recombines TRBV5-6 with TRBJ1-2, with 7 positions matching TRBD1. The CDR3 runs to 17 residues. With 1 base clipped from V and 3 bases from J, the junction kept 12 bases outside the gene matches. Germline CDR1 reads SGHDT; CDR2 reads YYEEEE. The CDR3 loop is CASSLKFGTGEYYGYTF. The CDR3 DNA reads as TGTGCCAGCAGCTTGAAATTTGGTACAGGGGAGTACTATGGCTACACCTTC. The whole variable domain, remainder taken from reference TRBV5-6 and TRBJ1-2, is DAGVTQSPTHLIKTRGQQVTLRCSPKSGHDTVSWYQQALGQGPQFIFQYYEEEERQRGNFPDRFSGHQFPNYSSELNVNALLLGDSALYLCASSLKFGTGEYYGYTFGSGTRLTVV.

V is TRBV15 and J is TRBJ2-5, with no clear D. Trimming stripped 2 bases from V and 5 bases from J, with 12 bases between. CDR3 length equals 14 residues. CDR1 and CDR2 (germline): LNHNV, YYDKDF (reference sequence). The CDR3 sequence: CATSRTVQRETQYF. CDR3 in DNA: TGTGCCACCAGCAGAACGGTCCAACGGGAGACCCAGTACTTC.

This clone was counted only a few times. In the same sample, other DNA sequences code for this CDR3. This sequence joins TRBV30 and TRBJ2-2, with D possibly being TRBD1 (6 bases). Germline CDR1 is GTSNPN and CDR2 is SVGIG (reference sequence). Between the trimmed V and J ends, which lost 0 bases and 7 bases, there was a span of 12 bases. The CDR3 loop spans 14 amino acids. The CDR3 is CAWSVLGAGGELFF. CDR3 bases: TGTGCCTGGAGTGTCCTGGGGGCTGGCGGGGAGCTGTTTTTT.

The rearrangement links TRBV30 to TRBJ2-5, with D unclear. Germline CDR1 and CDR2: GTSNPN and SVGIG (reference sequence). With 3 bases removed from V and 5 bases from J, the gap between germline ends came to 10 bases. This CDR3 is built from 12 residues. CDR3 in DNA: TGTGCCTGGAGGCCGTTGGGGGAGACCCAGTACTTC. Translating it yields CAWRPLGETQYF.

The chain uses TRBV9 and TRBJ2-2; D perhaps matches TRBD2 (5 bases). Germline lookup yields CDR1 SGDLS and CDR2 YYNGEE. CDR3 length equals 14 residues. The V end was cut by 3 bases, the J end by 4 bases, with 10 bases between. The CDR3 sequence is CASSERAGTGELFF. The CDR3 region has the DNA TGTGCCAGCAGCGAGAGGGCCGGCACCGGGGAGCTGTTTTTT.

This clone appeared a few times. The chain recombines TRBV29-1 with TRBJ2-5; D is tentatively TRBD1 or TRBD2 (5 bases each). The CDR3 is 13 amino acids. CDR1 is SQVTM, CDR2 ANQGSEA, per germline. Trimming left V 4 bases short and J 5 bases short, with 14 bases between. The CDR3 sequence is CSVGDGEWETQYF. In DNA, the CDR3 is TGCAGCGTTGGGGACGGTGAATGGGAGACCCAGTACTTC.

The V and J genes are TRBV29-1 and TRBJ1-2; 8 nucleotides match TRBD1. The CDR3 runs 11 residues. CDR1 and CDR2 from the germline V gene are SQVTM and ANQGSEA. The V segment lost 3 bases and the J segment 7 bases; nucleotides outside the gene matches: 1. The CDR3 DNA follows: TGCAGCGTTGATACAGGGGGTGGCTACACCTTC. It translates to CSVDTGGGYTF.

J is TRBJ2-5 and V is TRBV7-9, with D unresolved. The germline V gene has CDR1 SEHNR and CDR2 FQNEAQ (reference sequence). The germline V and J ends were trimmed by 5 bases and 0 bases, with 4 bases remaining between them. The CDR3 extends over 12 amino acids. The CDR3 region is CASSAYQETQYF. DNA for the CDR3: TGTGCCAGCAGCGCATACCAAGAGACCCAGTACTTC.

V gene TRBV5-6 combines with J gene TRBJ1-6; D might be TRBD1 (6 bases). Trimming took 0 bases from V and 9 from J, leaving 19 bases between them. The CDR3 extends over 17 amino acids. CDR1 is SGHDT, CDR2 YYEEEE, per germline. CDR3 nucleotide sequence: TGTGCCAGCAGCTTGGGAGGGGGGGCCAACAATGGTTCACCCCTCCACTTT. It specifies CASSLGGGANNGSPLHF.

This sequence joins TRBV6-5 and TRBJ1-6; 9 nucleotides line up with TRBD1. V lost 6 bases and J lost 9; bases outside the gene matches: 6. The V gene's germline CDR1 is MNHEY and CDR2 SVGAGI. This CDR3 has 14 amino acids. In nucleotides, the CDR3 is TGTGCCAGCAGCCTCGGGACAGGGCGTTCACCCCTCCACTTT. This codes for CASSLGTGRSPLHF.

In its sample, this clone was seen a few times. The chain is built from TRBV5-1 and TRBJ2-7, with D maybe TRBD1 (6 bases). CDR3 size: 14 residues. The V end was cut by 4 bases, the J end by 1 base, with 12 bases between. Germline-derived CDR1 and CDR2 are SGHRS and YFSETQ. The DNA of the CDR3 is TGCGCCAGCAGCCCGGGACAAAGATCCTACGAGCAGTACTTC. As protein: CASSPGQRSYEQYF.

The chain combines TRBV30 with TRBJ1-5; maybe TRBD1 (6 bases). The length of the CDR3 is 14 residues. Trimming shortened V by 4 bases and J by 6 bases, and 16 bases separated the two germline ends. Germline CDR1 reads GTSNPN; CDR2 reads SVGIG (reference sequence). Here the CDR3 DNA reads TGTGCCTGGAATACAGGGAGGCAAGGTCAGCCCCAGCATTTT. Its translation: CAWNTGRQGQPQHF.

This chain uses TRBV5-1 with TRBJ2-2; D is uncertain. V lost 0 bases and J lost 7, with 10 bases in between. CDR3 length equals 14 residues. Germline lookup yields CDR1 SGHRS and CDR2 YFSETQ. This CDR3 is CASSLEGQYGELFF. The CDR3 DNA is TGCGCCAGCAGCTTGGAAGGTCAATACGGGGAGCTGTTTTTT.

The chain links TRBV7-9 to TRBJ1-1, with D unclear. CDR1 is SEHNR and CDR2 is FQNEAQ in the germline V gene (reference sequence). The CDR3 covers 14 residues. Between the trimmed V and J ends, which lost 3 bases and 5 bases, there was a span of 13 bases. CDR3 DNA sequence: TGTGCCAGCAGCTTCCAGGACGCGGGTACTGAAGCTTTCTTT. As protein: CASSFQDAGTEAFF.

This clone has just a few counts. V gene TRBV9 combines with J gene TRBJ2-5, with D tentatively TRBD1 (5 bases). The germline V gene encodes CDR1 SGDLS and CDR2 YYNGEE. This CDR3 comprises 13 residues. V dropped 0 bases and J dropped 5 bases, with 8 bases sitting between them. CDR3 in DNA: TGTGCCAGCAGCGTAGGCAGGGCGGAGACCCAGTACTTC. It yields the protein CASSVGRAETQYF.

This clone occurred a few times. The chain joins TRBV15 to TRBJ2-6; no definite D call. V dropped 4 bases and J dropped 1 base, with 2 bases sitting between them. This CDR3 is built from 13 residues. The V gene's germline CDR1 is LNHNV and CDR2 YYDKDF (reference sequence). The CDR3 DNA reads TGTGCCACCAGCATATCTGGGGCCAACGTCCTGACTTTC. It encodes CATSISGANVLTF.

The J gene is TRBJ1-5, the V gene TRBV9; TRBD1 is a possible D gene (5 bases). The CDR3 has 14 residues. Germline-derived CDR1 and CDR2 are SGDLS and YYNGEE. Between the trimmed V and J ends, which lost 1 base and 3 bases, there was a span of 8 bases. The CDR3 sequence: CASSVSGDNQPQHF. CDR3 nucleotide sequence: TGTGCCAGCAGCGTATCGGGGGACAATCAGCCCCAGCATTTT.

CDR3 nucleotide sequence: TGCAGCGGGCTCGGGGTAGGCTATGGCTACACCTTC. Translating gives CSGLGVGYGYTF. The V gene is TRBV29-1, the J gene TRBJ1-2; D gene uncertain. Germline lookup yields CDR1 SQVTM and CDR2 ANQGSEA. This CDR3 has 12 residues. The ends were cut back, 7 bases at V and 4 bases at J, with 13 bases in the middle.

V and J are TRBV7-2 and TRBJ2-5; D possibly corresponds to TRBD2 (6 bases). The germline V and J ends were trimmed by 5 bases and 7 bases, with 8 bases remaining between them. Germline CDR1 is SGHTA and CDR2 is FQGNSA. CDR3 size: 11 residues. This CDR3 is CASSAGGTQYF. DNA of the CDR3: TGTGCCAGCAGCGCCGGGGGGACCCAGTACTTC.

The CDR3 DNA reads as TGTGCCAGCAGCCCTAGAGGGGCACGGGGCTACACCTTC. It is translated as CASSPRGARGYTF. This chain connects TRBV9 to TRBJ1-2; tentatively, D is TRBD1 (5 bases). CDR1 SGDLS and CDR2 YYNGEE come from the germline V gene. Trimming cost V 4 bases and J 8 bases, with 15 bases left between them. This CDR3 is built from 13 residues.

The V gene is TRBV7-6, the J gene TRBJ1-3, with no clear D. Germline-derived CDR1 and CDR2 are SGHVS and FNYEAQ. The CDR3 contains 11 residues. The chain's CDR3 is CAGVSGNTIYF. The CDR3 nucleotides are TGTGCGGGTGTGTCTGGAAACACCATATATTTT.

J is TRBJ1-5 and V is TRBV9; the D is unclear. V gave up 3 bases and J gave up 3 bases, with 10 bases separating them. Germline V lookup: CDR1 SGDLS, CDR2 YYNGEE. The CDR3 totals 14 residues. The CDR3 nucleotides are TGTGCCAGCAGCGCCGACTCGTACAATCAGCCCCAGCATTTT. It yields the protein CASSADSYNQPQHF.